This passage covers 3 T cell receptor beta chains from one sample sequenced in a study of T cell responses to AZD1222 COVID-19 vaccine. Libraries were prepared by immunoSEQ multiplex PCR; TCRdb keeps only in-frame clonotypes and omits some of them. Among 200,000 to 250,000 clones listed, roughly 91% were seen once. The material was peripheral blood, obtained on day 0 of MenACWY control vaccination. The receptor source for this set is an adult in good health.

The chain links TRBV6-4 to TRBJ1-6; D not certain. V gave up 0 bases and J gave up 7 bases, with 4 bases separating them. The CDR3 runs to 13 residues. Germline CDR1 is MRHNA and CDR2 is SNTAGT. CDR3 DNA sequence: TGTGCCAGCAGTGACTCGAAGAATTCACCCCTCCACTTT. This codes for CASSDSKNSPLHF.

V gene TRBV19 combines with J gene TRBJ2-7, with 9 nucleotides matching TRBD1. The CDR3 is made up of 13 amino acids. The germline gives CDR1 LNHDA, CDR2 SQIVND (reference sequence). Trimming at V came to 2 bases and at J to 7 bases, leaving 3 bases not matched to a gene. The CDR3 sequence is CASSISGTGEQYF. The CDR3 DNA is TGTGCCAGTAGTATATCAGGGACAGGGGAGCAGTACTTC. Full variable domain (outside the CDR3, taken from reference TRBV19 and TRBJ2-7): DGGITQSPKYLFRKEGQNVTLSCEQNLNHDAMYWYRQDPGQGLRLIYYSQIVNDFQKGDIAEGYSVSREKKESFPLTVTSAQKNPTAFYLCASSISGTGEQYFGPGTRLTVT.

The chain combines TRBV6-1 with TRBJ2-1; possibly TRBD1 or TRBD2 for D (5 bases each). V lost 1 base to trimming and J lost 4 bases, with 23 bases between them. Germline lookup yields CDR1 MNHNS and CDR2 SASEGT. The CDR3 spans 19 residues. CDR3 sequence (DNA): TGTGCCAGCAGTGAAGGTTCGAGTTGGGACCCCGGTTGGTACAATGAGCAGTTCTTC. Its protein is CASSEGSSWDPGWYNEQFF.